The rows below give T cell receptor beta chains drawn from one sample of a study of monozygotic twins with inflammatory bowel disease. TCRdb re-called the 5' RACE reads and gives one entry per CDR3 protein, without DNA. Its clone listing holds a few hundred thousand distinct CDR3 sequences. The material sequenced was blood. Receptors originate from a human donor with ulcerative colitis or Crohn's disease, or a healthy co-twin of an affected twin (not recorded which). Both conserved end residues are part of each CDR3.

TRBJ2-3,TRBV24-1,CATKGQGAYTQYF
TRBJ2-1,TRBV5-1,CASSAATSGGYNEQFF
TRBJ1-5,TRBV6-2/TRBV6-3,CAGLDRGSNQPQHF
TRBJ1-1,TRBV28,CASSTPRGYTEAFF
TRBJ1-6,TRBV27,CASSLSASYNSPLHF
TRBJ2-2,TRBV4-3,CASSQGTGDTGELFF
TRBJ2-3,TRBV20-1,CSARVAGGPSYTDTQYF
TRBJ1-4,TRBV5-1,CASSLVGGANEKLFF
TRBJ2-2,TRBV7-2,CASSLRTPTNTGELFF
TRBJ1-1,TRBV6-1,CATHWTGWNTEAFF
TRBJ2-1,TRBV10-3,CAISESAGGYNEQFF
TRBJ2-7,TRBV7-2,CASSLGGTTSGYEQYF
TRBJ2-1,TRBV7-2,CASSLGGSYNEQFF
TRBJ1-3,TRBV14,CASSQDIQGFGNTIYF
TRBJ2-1,TRBV6-2/TRBV6-3,CAIGQAGYNEQFF
TRBJ2-3,TRBV5-1,CASSILAGGTDTQYF
TRBJ1-6,TRBV6-1,CASTKDRENSPLHF
TRBJ2-2,TRBV7-9,CASSPQLTGELFF
TRBJ2-7,TRBV6-2/TRBV6-3,CASSYVLSYEQYF
TRBJ1-1,TRBV5-1,CASSEQGNTEAFF
TRBJ2-1,TRBV12-3/TRBV12-4,CASSLGTSRFF
TRBJ2-1,TRBV9,CASSGGLVYNEQFF
TRBJ2-7,TRBV7-9,CASSLPGGFYEQYF
TRBJ1-5,TRBV27,CASRRWVSGESNQPQHF
TRBJ2-7,TRBV7-9,CASSQDRVGEQYF
TRBJ2-3,TRBV7-2,CASSLTSWGTDTQYF
TRBJ2-2,TRBV27,CASSFRTSWEGELFF
TRBJ2-3,TRBV20-1,CSARLDGSSTDTQYF
TRBJ2-7,TRBV9,CASSAGTGTREQYF
TRBJ2-2,TRBV11-2,CASSWTGWSGANTGELFF
TRBJ2-3,TRBV27,CASSLSGTADTQYF
TRBJ2-3,TRBV12-3/TRBV12-4,CASSARPERRGDTQYF
TRBJ1-1,TRBV5-1,CASSLIGIRFAEAFF
TRBJ2-2,TRBV5-1,CASSNRTNTGELFF
TRBJ2-5,TRBV5-1,CASSFGSGETQYF
TRBJ1-1,TRBV24-1,CATGDRGNTEAFF
TRBJ2-5,TRBV5-1,CASSSRVRETQYF
TRBJ2-3,TRBV25-1,CASSEVRQYTDTQYF
TRBJ2-3,TRBV10-3,CAISSTDTQYF
TRBJ2-5,TRBV3-1,CASSQGGLHQETQYF
TRBJ2-5,TRBV6-1,CASSERQGTSGRRETQYF
TRBJ2-7,TRBV20-1,CSARSGESSSYEQYF
TRBJ2-7,TRBV7-9,CASSPYSTSGSYEQYF
TRBJ1-1,TRBV5-1,CASQQGVNTEAFF
TRBJ2-2,TRBV6-1,CASRWGTANTGELFF
TRBJ1-4,TRBV4-3,CASSQDRGGAANEKLFF
TRBJ2-4,TRBV6-5,CASSWDRTKNIQYF
TRBJ2-4,TRBV5-1,CASSSGQGEAKNIQYF
TRBJ2-1,TRBV7-2,CASSLSGTRGRNEQFF
TRBJ1-2,TRBV7-9,CASKEGADLLNYGYTF
TRBJ2-7,TRBV5-6,CASSYRDRLIHEQYF
TRBJ2-7,TRBV4-1,CASSLTDKSYEQYF
TRBJ2-3,TRBV18,CASSPSLAGLSTDTQYF
TRBJ1-1,TRBV29-1,CSVDGGNTEAFF
TRBJ1-1,TRBV6-2/TRBV6-3,CASSYGYTEAFF